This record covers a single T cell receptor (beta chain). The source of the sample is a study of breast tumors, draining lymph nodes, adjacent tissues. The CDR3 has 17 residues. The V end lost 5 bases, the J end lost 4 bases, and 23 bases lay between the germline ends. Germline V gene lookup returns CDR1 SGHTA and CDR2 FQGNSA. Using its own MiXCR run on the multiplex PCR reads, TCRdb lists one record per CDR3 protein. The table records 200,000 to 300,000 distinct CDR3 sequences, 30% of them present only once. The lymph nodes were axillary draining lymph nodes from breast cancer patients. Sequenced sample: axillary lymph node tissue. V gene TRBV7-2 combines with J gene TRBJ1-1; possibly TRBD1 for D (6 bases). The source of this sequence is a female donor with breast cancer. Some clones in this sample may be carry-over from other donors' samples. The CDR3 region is CASSHGGFRAVGTEAFF. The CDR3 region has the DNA TGTGCCAGCAGCCACGGGGGCTTCAGGGCGGTGGGCACTGAAGCTTTCTTT.